Only a few counts were recorded for the clone carrying this T cell receptor (beta chain). Its antigen remains unknown. This record belongs to a study of T-cell memory formation after mild COVID-19. Study summary: TCR clustering was largely donor specific. Study-wide results and caveats: CD4/CD8 balance characterized clones contracting day 15 to 85, and CD4+ skew characterized later expanders.

Germline CDR1 is LNHNV and CDR2 is YYDKDF (reference sequence). Trimming removed 0 bases from V and 7 bases from J, with 25 bases in between. This CDR3 region has 19 residues. From the 5' RACE reads, TCRdb called clonotypes with MiXCR, one entry per CDR3 protein. Seen here are under 85,000 distinct CDR3 sequences, 11% to 15% observed once, and the top ten hold about 33%. The chain employs TRBV15 and TRBJ1-5; D not certain. Sequencing was carried out using PBMCs or a T cell subset sorted from them (not recorded which). This TCR came from an adult woman who had mild COVID-19 (a few samples of this study predate the infection). Cell type and time point are not known. CDR3 DNA: TGTGCCACCAGCAGAGATCTAGGCAGCGGGATGGAGGGAGGACAGCCCCAGCATTTT. Its protein is CATSRDLGSGMEGGQPQHF. The full variable domain, rest sourced from reference TRBV15 and TRBJ1-5, is DAMVIQNPRYQVTQFGKPVTLSCSQTLNHNVMYWYQQKSSQAPKLLFHYYDKDFNNEADTPDNFQSRRPNTSFCFLDIRSPGLGDTAMYLCATSRDLGSGMEGGQPQHFGDGTRLSIL.